The 32 T cell receptor beta chains below all came from one sample that was sequenced in a study of T cell responses to AZD1222 COVID-19 vaccine. Generated by immunoSEQ multiplex PCR, the TCRdb table keeps only in-frame clones and is missing some. Here the sample spans 70,000 to 90,000 clones, roughly 84% being singletons. Sequences were derived from peripheral blood, sampled 28 days after the second AZD1222 dose. Receptor source: an adult who received the AZD1222 COVID-19 vaccine.

V is TRBV24-1 and J is TRBJ2-1; D is perhaps TRBD1 (6 bases). V was clipped by 5 bases and J by 9 bases, with 19 bases between them. This CDR3 spans 15 amino acids. Germline CDR1 reads KGHDR; CDR2 reads SFDVKD. The DNA for the CDR3 is TGTGCCACCAGTGGCCACCTAGGGGGACGGGCTGAGCAGTTCTTC. It encodes CATSGHLGGRAEQFF.

The chain carries TRBV10-3 and TRBJ2-7; 12 nucleotides line up with TRBD1. The CDR3 extends over 15 amino acids. V lost 5 bases and J lost 3; bases outside the gene matches: 5. Germline CDR1 reads ENHRY; CDR2 reads SYGVKD. CDR3 bases: TGTGCCATCAGTTTCCGGGACAGGGGGCTCTACGAGCAGTACTTC. Translated, it gives CAISFRDRGLYEQYF.

The gene calls are TRBV2 and TRBJ2-5, with TRBD1 identical over 10 bases. Unmatched junction bases numbered 6, after V lost 2 bases and J lost 9 bases. Germline values: CDR1 SNHLY, CDR2 FYNNEI. CDR3 length equals 14 residues. The chain's CDR3 is CASSERQGALAQYF. CDR3 coding DNA: TGTGCCAGCAGTGAAAGACAGGGGGCGCTTGCCCAGTACTTC.

CDR3 DNA sequence: TGCAGTGCTAGGTTGAGGCGAGCTTTCTTT. Translated: CSARLRRAFF. This sequence joins TRBV20-1 and TRBJ1-1; D uncertain. Germline V gene data show CDR1 as DFQATT and CDR2 as SNEGSKA (reference sequence). With 3 bases removed from V and 10 bases from J, the gap between germline ends came to 9 bases. The CDR3 has 10 amino acids.

Written as DNA, the CDR3 is TGTGCCAGTAGTATCCAGGGGACGGGAAACACCATATATTTT. It codes for CASSIQGTGNTIYF. The J gene is TRBJ1-3, the V gene TRBV19; D may be TRBD1 (6 bases). CDR1 is LNHDA, CDR2 SQIVND, per germline (reference sequence). Deletions cut 3 bases from V and 4 bases from J, with 10 bases between. There are 14 residues in the CDR3.

The chain joins TRBV28 to TRBJ1-2, with D perhaps TRBD1 (6 bases). Trimming took 5 bases from V and 3 from J, leaving 13 bases between them. CDR3 length: 14 residues. In germline, CDR1 is MDHEN, CDR2 SYDVKM. CDR3: CASSKQGVDYGYTF. The CDR3 DNA follows: TGTGCCAGCAGTAAACAGGGAGTTGACTATGGCTACACCTTC.

The rearrangement links TRBV19 to TRBJ1-6, with TRBD1 as a possible D gene (5 bases). Per the germline V gene, CDR1 is LNHDA and CDR2 is SQIVND (reference sequence). The CDR3 totals 15 residues. Trimming removed 6 bases from V and 6 bases from J, with 15 bases in between. The CDR3 nucleotides are TGTGCCAGTAGGGGAGGGACGGAATTTAATTCACCCCTCCACTTT. Protein product: CASRGGTEFNSPLHF.

This chain connects TRBV12-2 to TRBJ1-6; the tabulated D call, TRBD1, remains unverified against the DNA. TRBV12-2 constitutes a pseudogene. The CDR3 contains 15 residues. CDR3 region: CASRPRDRPNSPLHF. As DNA, the CDR3 is TGTGCAAGTCGCCCCCGGGACAGACCCAATTCACCCCTCCACTTT.

The chain carries TRBV5-1 and TRBJ1-2; no definite D call. This CDR3 is built from 16 residues. Trimming left V 1 base short and J 2 bases short, with 15 bases between. The germline CDR1 and CDR2 sequences are SGHRS and YFSETQ. Here the CDR3 reads CASSLSGLPINYGYTF. The DNA for the CDR3 is TGCGCCAGCAGCTTGTCAGGACTACCCATCAACTATGGCTACACCTTC. The full variable domain, completed using reference TRBV5-1 and TRBJ1-2, is KAGVTQTPRYLIKTRGQQVTLSCSPISGHRSVSWYQQTPGQGLQFLFEYFSETQRNKGNFPGRFSGRQFSNSRSEMNVSTLELGDSALYLCASSLSGLPINYGYTFGSGTRLTVV.

The chain combines TRBV23-1 with TRBJ1-2; tentative D call: TRBD1 (5 bases). TRBV23-1 is flagged as an ORF with uncertain function. Between the trimmed V and J ends, which lost 7 bases and 8 bases, there was a span of 17 bases. This CDR3 is 13 amino acids long. In nucleotides, the CDR3 is TGCGCCAGCACCTCTAGGGACTCCGCCGGCTACACCTTC. Translation: CASTSRDSAGYTF.

The J gene is TRBJ2-5, the V gene TRBV7-2; 8 bases are shared with TRBD2. The CDR3 runs to 15 residues. The germline V gene encodes CDR1 SGHTA and CDR2 FQGNSA. The V and J ends lost 2 bases and 2 bases, in that order; junction bases with no gene match: 4. The CDR3 region is CASSLTSGGQETQYF. CDR3 coding DNA: TGTGCCAGCAGCTTAACGTCGGGGGGGCAAGAGACCCAGTACTTC.

The J gene is TRBJ2-2, the V gene TRBV11-2; TRBD2 aligns across 14 bases. V gave up 1 base and J gave up 4 bases; unmatched junction bases: 5. Germline values: CDR1 SGHAT, CDR2 FQNNGV. The CDR3 length is 18 residues. CDR3 nucleotides: TGTGCCAGCAGCTTAGGACTAGCGGGGGGGCCTATCACCGGGGAGCTGTTTTTT. Its protein is CASSLGLAGGPITGELFF.

V and J are TRBV5-1 and TRBJ2-1; D may correspond to TRBD1 or TRBD2 (5 bases each). Trimming pared 4 bases from V and 8 bases from J, leaving 16 bases between. The germline V gene has CDR1 SGHRS and CDR2 YFSETQ. The CDR3 is made up of 14 amino acids. CDR3 in amino acids: CASSRERGRDEQFF. The DNA of the CDR3 is TGCGCCAGCAGCAGGGAACGGGGCAGAGATGAGCAGTTCTTC.

A single count supports this clone. The chain employs TRBV19 and TRBJ1-1; a weak D match, TRBD1 (5 bases). The CDR3 spans 16 residues. Per germline, CDR1 LNHDA and CDR2 SQIVND (reference sequence). The V end lost 0 bases, the J end lost 1 base, and 12 bases lay between the germline ends. In DNA, the CDR3 is TGTGCCAGTAGTATAGATCTAACAGGTCCGAACACTGAAGCTTTCTTT. Amino acids: CASSIDLTGPNTEAFF.

The gene calls are TRBV29-1 and TRBJ1-1; D gene ambiguous. CDR3 length equals 12 residues. The V gene lost 5 bases and the J gene lost 4 bases, with 11 bases spanning the gap. CDR1 SQVTM and CDR2 ANQGSEA come from the germline V gene. The CDR3: CSVSDISTEAFF. The CDR3 DNA is TGCAGCGTTTCCGACATAAGCACTGAAGCTTTCTTT.

The chain is built from TRBV19 and TRBJ2-1; tentatively, D is TRBD2 (7 bases). The V end was cut by 11 bases, the J end by 4 bases, with 21 bases between. The germline V gene encodes CDR1 LNHDA and CDR2 SQIVND (reference sequence). There are 15 residues in the CDR3. The DNA of the CDR3 is TGTGCCTCCAGAGGAGGGGGGGTACGATACAATGAGCAGTTCTTC. Residues: CASRGGGVRYNEQFF.

This clone was seen only once. The rearrangement joins TRBV24-1 to TRBJ2-7, with 9 positions matching TRBD1. Per germline, CDR1 KGHDR and CDR2 SFDVKD. V shed 9 bases, J shed 2 bases, and the junction held 4 bases outside the gene matches. CDR3 length equals 13 residues. The CDR3 region has the DNA TGTGCCACCGGCGGGACAGGGACCTACGAGCAGTACTTC. This encodes CATGGTGTYEQYF.

This chain connects TRBV9 to TRBJ1-3; D unresolved. CDR1 is SGDLS, CDR2 YYNGEE, per germline. Trimming shortened V by 0 bases and J by 0 bases, and 10 bases separated the two germline ends. The CDR3 is made up of 16 amino acids. This chain's CDR3 is CASSVEVGHSGNTIYF. DNA for the CDR3: TGTGCCAGCAGCGTAGAGGTGGGCCACTCTGGAAACACCATATATTTT. Supplemented by reference TRBV9 and TRBJ1-3, the full variable domain reads DSGVTQTPKHLITATGQRVTLRCSPRSGDLSVYWYQQSLDQGLQFLIQYYNGEERAKGNILERFSAQQFPDLHSELNLSSLELGDSALYFCASSVEVGHSGNTIYFGEGSWLTVV.

The chain combines TRBV12-3 or TRBV12-4 with TRBJ2-1; D uncertain. The CDR3 sequence is 13 residues long. Trimming took 3 bases from V and 7 from J, leaving 10 bases between them. CDR3 DNA sequence: TGTGCCAGCAGTTTTGCCGCTAAGAATGAGCAGTTCTTC. Its translation is CASSFAAKNEQFF.

J is TRBJ2-7 and V is TRBV5-1, with D tentatively TRBD2 (5 bases). This CDR3 region has 15 residues. Trimming cost V 3 bases and J 5 bases, with 18 bases left between them. Germline CDR1 SGHRS, CDR2 YFSETQ. CDR3 nucleotide sequence: TGCGCCAGCAGCTCGCAGAAAAGTGAGCGGAACGAGCAGTACTTC. Its translation: CASSSQKSERNEQYF.

This chain links TRBV6-1 with TRBJ2-2, with TRBD2 identical over 8 bases. CDR1 MNHNS and CDR2 SASEGT come from the germline V gene. The CDR3 is 13 residues long. J gave up 9 bases and V 7 bases, and 7 bases lay outside the gene matches. The CDR3 sequence is CASNRGGSRELFF. In DNA, the CDR3 is TGTGCCAGCAACCGGGGGGGTTCCCGGGAGCTGTTTTTT.

The rearrangement links TRBV11-2 to TRBJ1-3; 7 nucleotides agree with TRBD1. The CDR3 covers 14 residues. In germline, CDR1 is SGHAT, CDR2 FQNNGV. V gave up 5 bases and J gave up 8 bases; unmatched junction bases: 9. The CDR3 region is CASSEGTEVDTIYF. CDR3 sequence (DNA): TGTGCCAGCAGCGAGGGGACAGAAGTAGACACCATATATTTT.

V gene TRBV24-1 combines with J gene TRBJ1-2; D call uncertain. The CDR3 consists of 13 residues. CDR1 and CDR2 from the germline V gene are KGHDR and SFDVKD. Deletions cut 4 bases from V and 4 bases from J, with 9 bases between. The CDR3 DNA reads TGTGCCACCAGTGAGACTGCCCTCTATGGCTACACCTTC. It yields the protein CATSETALYGYTF.

This chain links TRBV19 with TRBJ2-1; D perhaps matches TRBD2 (6 bases). Germline CDR1 LNHDA, CDR2 SQIVND (reference sequence). V was shortened by 1 base and J by 15 bases, with 16 bases between the two germline ends. This CDR3 contains 13 residues. CDR3 sequence (DNA): TGTGCCAGTAGTATAGGAGGAGGGCCCCCGGGGTTCTTC. Protein: CASSIGGGPPGFF. Using reference TRBV19 and TRBJ2-1 for the parts outside the CDR3, the full variable domain is DGGITQSPKYLFRKEGQNVTLSCEQNLNHDAMYWYRQDPGQGLRLIYYSQIVNDFQKGDIAEGYSVSREKKESFPLTVTSAQKNPTAFYLCASSIGGGPPGFFGPGTRLTVL.

The chain has TRBV11-2 and TRBJ1-3, with D hard to call. CDR1 SGHAT and CDR2 FQNNGV come from the germline V gene. V lost 2 bases, J lost 0 bases, and 8 bases lay in between. The CDR3 length is 15 residues. The CDR3 DNA reads TGTGCCAGCAGCTTATTCGACGGCTCTGGAAACACCATATATTTT. Protein: CASSLFDGSGNTIYF.

This clone was picked up a small number of times. CDR3 loop: CARSAGQGMGYGYTF. The DNA for the CDR3 is TGTGCCAGAAGCGCCGGACAGGGTATGGGCTATGGCTACACCTTC. This chain links TRBV5-3 with TRBJ1-2, with 8 bases lining up with TRBD1. TRBV5-3 is filed as an ORF, its function uncertain. The CDR3 spans 15 residues. V lost 4 bases to trimming and J lost 4 bases; unmatched junction nucleotides: 9.

The chain couples TRBV7-2 to TRBJ2-1; possibly TRBD2 for D (6 bases). The germline CDR1 and CDR2 sequences are SGHTA and FQGNSA. The CDR3 consists of 13 residues. Trimming stripped 6 bases from V and 5 bases from J, with 11 bases between. CDR3 sequence (DNA): TGTGCCAGCAGTCCTACTAGCAACAATGAGCAGTTCTTC. Translation gives CASSPTSNNEQFF.

This clone was counted between two and nine times. The rearrangement joins TRBV6-6 to TRBJ1-4, with 7 bases identical to TRBD1. Germline assignment: CDR1 MNHNY and CDR2 SVGAGI (reference sequence). There are 14 residues in the CDR3. V lost 5 bases and J lost 6; bases outside the gene matches: 6. The CDR3 sequence: CASSRDSGYEKLFF. In nucleotides, the CDR3 is TGTGCCAGCAGTCGGGACAGCGGGTATGAAAAACTGTTTTTT.

The chain combines TRBV29-1 with TRBJ1-1, with D possibly TRBD1 on 6 matching bases. Per germline, CDR1 SQVTM and CDR2 ANQGSEA. The CDR3 has 13 residues. The V end lost 8 bases, the J end lost 2 bases, and 15 bases lay between the germline ends. CDR3 in amino acids: CSTQQGRNTEAFF. The CDR3 region has the DNA TGCAGCACTCAACAGGGTCGTAACACTGAAGCTTTCTTT. The entire variable domain, with the rest obtained from reference TRBV29-1 and TRBJ1-1, is as follows: SAVISQKPSRDICQRGTSLTIQCQVDSQVTMMFWYRQQPGQSLTLIATANQGSEATYESGFVIDKFPISRPNLTFSTLTVSNMSPEDSSIYLCSTQQGRNTEAFFGQGTRLTVV.

The rearrangement uses TRBV3-1 (or the pseudogene TRBV3-2) and TRBJ1-2, with D uncertain. CDR3 length equals 15 residues. V shed 4 bases and J shed 3 bases, with 15 bases lying between them. CDR1 and CDR2 (germline): LGHDT, YNNKEL (reference sequence). The CDR3 loop is CASSPPGKVYYGYTF. In nucleotides, the CDR3 is TGTGCCAGCAGCCCGCCGGGGAAGGTTTACTATGGCTACACCTTC.

This sequence joins TRBV4-3 and TRBJ2-7; TRBD1 is a possible D gene (6 bases). V lost 0 bases and J 0 bases, leaving 12 bases between the germline ends. From germline, CDR1 is LGHNA and CDR2 YSLEER. The CDR3 runs 16 residues. The DNA of the CDR3 is TGCGCCAGCAGCCAAGATGCAGGACAGCTCTCCTACGAGCAGTACTTC. Its protein product is CASSQDAGQLSYEQYF.

The chain has TRBV20-1 and TRBJ1-2; D gene unclear. V dropped 2 bases and J dropped 4 bases, with 5 bases sitting between them. CDR1 DFQATT and CDR2 SNEGSKA come from the germline V gene (reference sequence). The CDR3 is 11 residues long. DNA for the CDR3: TGCAGTGCTAGAACGAGCTATGGCTACACCTTC. It yields the protein CSARTSYGYTF.